This entry features one TCR beta chain sequence. There is no known antigen for this receptor. No much larger clone is present one base from it, and per-base qualities are unavailable. The sample is drawn from a study of blood T cell repertoires in COVID-19 (dated by TCRdb to the early 2020s). Study-wide context: Samples covering the acute and convalescent phases of COVID-19 were provided by collaborators in the United States, Italy and Spain. The prospective study material was composed of cDNA or gDNA derived from T cells, B-cell-depleted T cells, or PBMCs. Deeply sampled blood TCRbeta repertoires from subjects exposed to, actively infected with, or recovered from COVID-19 were included in the dataset. The repertoires were released in a freely available public database intended as a resource for research on the immune response to SARS-CoV-2. The samples were drawn from the first 160 participants of the ongoing ImmuneRACE study and from roughly 1,300 subjects provided by 6 global collaborators. The sample metadata nearly always contained a de-identified subject ID, COVID-19 status, age in years and sex. HLA class I and class II types, where available, came from metadata supplied by the sample provider rather than from assay-based typing. Summary of the overall study and its limitations: How much clinical and demographic metadata was included differed by source and by participant, and the metadata was provided uncurated.

V gives up 3 bases and J gives up 5 bases, and the segment between their germline ends measures 8 bases. Reading from cysteine to phenylalanine, the CDR3 counts 13 amino acids. Left in the record is the CDR3 DNA by itself, 39 bases read in frame from the first base. The immunoSEQ Assay, a bias-controlled multiplex PCR, was used to amplify TCRbeta CDR3 regions from genomic DNA. The original methods were these. The number of nucleated cells in each sample was estimated from the amplification of reference gene primers within the assay. To quantify the absolute abundance of each unique TCRbeta CDR3 rearrangement, sequence reads were collapsed and filtered. For each sample, productive Simpson clonality was calculated as the square root of Simpson's diversity index across productive rearrangements. Imported from immuneACCESS, the table was reduced by TCRdb to in-frame sequences with V and J called. These copies leave out some clones; in studies compared against another copy, an unresolved V gene accounts for under half, and the cause of the remainder is not known. That table is the source of V, J and clone size, and D and trimming were worked out from the DNA. This sample holds 200,000 to 250,000 clones; roughly 84% were observed only once. The ten most abundant clones make up under 15% of the sample.

Collaborating institutions collected whole blood in K2EDTA tubes following their own protocols. For TCRbeta analysis, collaborator samples were shipped as frozen whole blood, as isolated PBMCs, or as DNA extracted from either sample type. The specimen was peripheral blood. The rearrangement combines TRBV12-3 or TRBV12-4 with TRBJ1-5; the D gene identity is not certain. The receptor was isolated from a human donor in a cohort sampled during active COVID-19. The CDR3 here reads CASSFRQYQPQHF. The DNA is TGTGCCAGCAGTTTCCGTCAGTATCAGCCCCAGCATTTT.